The clone carrying this T cell receptor (beta chain) was seen a few times. Its antigen is not known. The germline gives CDR1 DFQATT, CDR2 SNEGSKA (reference sequence). CDR3 length: 10 residues. V was pared by 0 bases and J by 7 bases, with 3 bases between. This entry belongs to a study of T-cell memory formation after mild COVID-19. About the research overall: Largely donor-specific sequence clusters came from a couple of donors. General study points: The study found balanced CD4/CD8 in clones contracting day 15 to 85 and a CD4+ lean in later expanders. In pre-infection memory, a portion of responding clones appeared, which suggested that cross-reactive memory joined.

5'RACE with constant-segment primers built TCRalpha and TCRbeta cDNA libraries with UMIs. MiXCR, run by TCRdb on the 5' RACE reads, gives a single entry per CDR3 protein. In the table there are 150,000 to 200,000 distinct CDR3 sequences, about 28% of which are singletons. The sample consisted of PBMCs or a T cell subset sorted from them (not recorded which). This receptor was obtained from an adult woman who had mild COVID-19 (a few samples of this study predate the infection). Cell type and time point are not known. The V and J genes are TRBV20-1 and TRBJ1-2; D unresolved. CDR3 amino acids: CSAREAGYTF. CDR3 coding DNA: TGCAGTGCTAGAGAGGCTGGCTACACCTTC.